This section outlines one T cell receptor beta chain sequence together with its context. The antigen is undetermined. This sample stems from a study of OX40 agonist ivuxolimab in advanced cancers. Findings and limits, study-wide: Dosing at 0.1 to 3.0 mg/kg was accompanied by clonal expansion of CD4+ and CD8+ blood T cells by week 6. A proportion of nonresponders additionally exhibited low normalized T-cell clonal expansion.

Germline CDR1 and CDR2: SEHNR and FQNEAQ (reference sequence). V was pared by 4 bases and J by 3 bases, with 16 bases between. This CDR3 is 15 amino acids long. Generated by immunoSEQ multiplex PCR, the TCRdb table keeps only in-frame clones and is missing some. The sample lists over 20,000 clones, over 75% seen once, with approximately 35% in the top ten. The chain recombines TRBV7-9 with TRBJ2-7; TRBD1 might be the D (5 bases). The source is an adult with an advanced solid tumor such as melanoma, head and neck, liver or kidney cancer. This specimen consisted of CD4+ or CD8+ T cells sorted from blood, obtained in a trial of the OX40 agonist ivuxolimab. The CDR3, as DNA: TGTGCCAGCAGCTCCCCCACAGGCCCCATCTACGAGCAGTACTTC. Translation: CASSSPTGPIYEQYF.